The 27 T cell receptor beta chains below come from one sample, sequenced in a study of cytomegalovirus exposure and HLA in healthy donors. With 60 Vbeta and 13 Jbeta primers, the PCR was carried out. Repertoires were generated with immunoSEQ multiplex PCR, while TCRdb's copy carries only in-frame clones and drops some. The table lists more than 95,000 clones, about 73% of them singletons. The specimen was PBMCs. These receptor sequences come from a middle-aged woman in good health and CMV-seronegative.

The CDR3 loop reads CASSFGRIAEQPQHF. DNA for the CDR3: TGTGCCAGCAGCTTCGGCCGTATAGCTGAACAGCCCCAGCATTTT. The V call is TRBV5-6, the J call TRBJ1-5; D is unresolved. The CDR3 spans 15 residues. V lost 2 bases to trimming and J lost 7 bases, with 16 bases between them. The V gene's germline CDR1 is SGHDT and CDR2 YYEEEE.

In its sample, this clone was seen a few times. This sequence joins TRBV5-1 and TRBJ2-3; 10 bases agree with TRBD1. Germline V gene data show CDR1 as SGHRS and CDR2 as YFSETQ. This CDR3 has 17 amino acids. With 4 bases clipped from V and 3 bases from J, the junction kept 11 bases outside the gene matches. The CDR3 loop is CASSPRGSGQGTDTQYF. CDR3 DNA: TGCGCCAGCAGCCCGCGGGGGTCGGGACAGGGGACAGATACGCAGTATTTT.

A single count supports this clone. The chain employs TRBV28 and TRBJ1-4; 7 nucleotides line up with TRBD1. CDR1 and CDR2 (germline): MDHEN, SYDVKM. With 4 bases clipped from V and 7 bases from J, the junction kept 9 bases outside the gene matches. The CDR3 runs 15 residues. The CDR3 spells CASSSPQGGGEKLFF. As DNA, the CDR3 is TGTGCCAGCAGTTCACCCCAGGGGGGCGGTGAAAAACTGTTTTTT. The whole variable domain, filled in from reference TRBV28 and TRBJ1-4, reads DVKVTQSSRYLVKRTGEKVFLECVQDMDHENMFWYRQDPGLGLRLIYFSYDVKMKEKGDIPEGYSVSREKKERFSLILESASTNQTSMYLCASSSPQGGGEKLFFGSGTQLSVL.

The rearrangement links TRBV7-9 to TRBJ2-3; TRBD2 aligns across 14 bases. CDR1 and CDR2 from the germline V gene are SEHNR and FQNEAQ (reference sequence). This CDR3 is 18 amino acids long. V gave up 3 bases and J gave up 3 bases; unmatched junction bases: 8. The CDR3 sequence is CASSFQTRTSGRTDTQYF. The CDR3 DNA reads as TGTGCCAGCAGCTTTCAAACCCGGACTAGCGGGAGGACAGATACGCAGTATTTT.

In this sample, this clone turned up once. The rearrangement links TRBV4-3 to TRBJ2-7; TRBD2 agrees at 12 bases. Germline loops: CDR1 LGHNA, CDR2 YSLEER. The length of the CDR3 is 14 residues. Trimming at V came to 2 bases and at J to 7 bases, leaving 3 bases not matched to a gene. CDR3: CASSQTGLAGEQYF. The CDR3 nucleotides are TGCGCCAGCAGCCAAACTGGACTAGCGGGAGAGCAGTACTTC.

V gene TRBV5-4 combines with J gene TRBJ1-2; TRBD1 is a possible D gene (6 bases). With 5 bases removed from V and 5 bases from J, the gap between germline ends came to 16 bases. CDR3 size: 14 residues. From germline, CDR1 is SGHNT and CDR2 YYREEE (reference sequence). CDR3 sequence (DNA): TGTGCCAGCAGGCCACAGGGAAAGGATTATGGCTACACCTTC. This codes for CASRPQGKDYGYTF.

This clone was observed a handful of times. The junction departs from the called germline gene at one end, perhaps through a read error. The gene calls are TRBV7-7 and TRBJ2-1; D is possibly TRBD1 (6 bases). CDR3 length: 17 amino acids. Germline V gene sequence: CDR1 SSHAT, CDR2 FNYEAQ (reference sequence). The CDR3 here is CASSRLSPGDGYNEQFF. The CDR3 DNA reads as TGTGCTAGCAGCCGCCTAAGTCCAGGGGATGGCTACAATGAGCAGTTCTTC.

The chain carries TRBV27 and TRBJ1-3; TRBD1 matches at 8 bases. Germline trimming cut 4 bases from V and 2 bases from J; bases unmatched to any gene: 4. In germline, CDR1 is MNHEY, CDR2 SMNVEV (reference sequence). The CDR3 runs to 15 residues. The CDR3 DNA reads TGTGCCAGCAGTTGGACAGGGACTCCTGGAAACACCATATATTTT. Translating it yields CASSWTGTPGNTIYF.

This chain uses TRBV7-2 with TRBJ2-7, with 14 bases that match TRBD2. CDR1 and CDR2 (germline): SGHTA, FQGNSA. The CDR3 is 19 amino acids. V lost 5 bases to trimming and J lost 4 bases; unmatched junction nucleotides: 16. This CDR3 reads CASSLYTAGTSGSPYEQYF. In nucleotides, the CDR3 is TGTGCCAGCAGCCTCTATACCGCCGGGACTAGCGGGAGTCCGTACGAGCAGTACTTC.

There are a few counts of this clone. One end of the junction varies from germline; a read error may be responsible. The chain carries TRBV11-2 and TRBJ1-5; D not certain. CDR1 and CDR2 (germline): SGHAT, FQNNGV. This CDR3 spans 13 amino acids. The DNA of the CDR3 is TGTGCCAGCAGCCTAGATTTAGATCAGCCCCAGCATTTT. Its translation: CASSLDLDQPQHF.

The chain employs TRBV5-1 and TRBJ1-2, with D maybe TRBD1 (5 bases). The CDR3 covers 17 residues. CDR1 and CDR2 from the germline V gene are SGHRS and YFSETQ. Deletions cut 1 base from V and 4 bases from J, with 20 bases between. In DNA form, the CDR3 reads TGCGCCAGCAGCTTGTCTGCGGACACCGCATCGGCCTATGGCTACACCTTC. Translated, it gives CASSLSADTASAYGYTF.

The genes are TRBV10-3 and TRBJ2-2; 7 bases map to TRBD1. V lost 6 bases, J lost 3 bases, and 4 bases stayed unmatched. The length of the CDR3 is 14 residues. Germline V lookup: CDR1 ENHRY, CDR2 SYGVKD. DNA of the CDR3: TGTGCCATCAGCCCGACAGGGTACACCGGGGAGCTGTTTTTT. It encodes CAISPTGYTGELFF.

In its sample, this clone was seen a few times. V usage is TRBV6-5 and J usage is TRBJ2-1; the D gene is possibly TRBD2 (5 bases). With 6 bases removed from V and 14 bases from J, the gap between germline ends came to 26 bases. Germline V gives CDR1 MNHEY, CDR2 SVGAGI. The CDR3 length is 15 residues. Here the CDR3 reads CASRYSDLARTREFF. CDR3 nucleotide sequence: TGTGCCAGCAGATATAGCGACCTCGCTCGGACTCGGGAGTTCTTC.

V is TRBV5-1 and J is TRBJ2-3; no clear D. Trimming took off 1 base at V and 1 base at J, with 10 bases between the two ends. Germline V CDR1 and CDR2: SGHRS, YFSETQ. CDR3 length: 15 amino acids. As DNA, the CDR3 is TGCGCCAGCAGCTTGTGGGCCGGCGGCACAGATACGCAGTATTTT. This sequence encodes CASSLWAGGTDTQYF.

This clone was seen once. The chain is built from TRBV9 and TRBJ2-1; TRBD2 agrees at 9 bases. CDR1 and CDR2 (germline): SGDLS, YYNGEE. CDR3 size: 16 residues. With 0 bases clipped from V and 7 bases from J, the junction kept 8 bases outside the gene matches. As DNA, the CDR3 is TGTGCCAGCAGCGTAGGGGGGACTAGCCTGGAGAATGAGCAGTTCTTC. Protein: CASSVGGTSLENEQFF.

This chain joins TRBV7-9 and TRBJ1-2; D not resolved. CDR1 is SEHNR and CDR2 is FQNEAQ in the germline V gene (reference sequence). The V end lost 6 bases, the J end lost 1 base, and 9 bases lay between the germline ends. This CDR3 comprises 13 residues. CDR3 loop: CASSSRHNYGYTF. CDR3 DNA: TGTGCCAGCAGTAGTAGACATAACTATGGCTACACCTTC. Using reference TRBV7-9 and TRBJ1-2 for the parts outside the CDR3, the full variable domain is DTGVSQNPRHKITKRGQNVTFRCDPISEHNRLYWYRQTLGQGPEFLTYFQNEAQLEKSRLLSDRFSAERPKGSFSTLEIQRTEQGDSAMYLCASSSRHNYGYTFGSGTRLTVV.

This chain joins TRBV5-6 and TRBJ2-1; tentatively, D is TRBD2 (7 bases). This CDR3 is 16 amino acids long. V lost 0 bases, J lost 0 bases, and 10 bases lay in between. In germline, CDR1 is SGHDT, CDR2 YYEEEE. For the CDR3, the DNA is TGTGCCAGCAGCTTGGAGGGGGGGGCCTCCTACAATGAGCAGTTCTTC. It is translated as CASSLEGGASYNEQFF.

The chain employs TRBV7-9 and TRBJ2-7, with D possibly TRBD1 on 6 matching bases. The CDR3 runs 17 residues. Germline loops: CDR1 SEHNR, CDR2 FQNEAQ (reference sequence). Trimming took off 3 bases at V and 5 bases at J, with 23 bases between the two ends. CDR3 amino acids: CASSLSGPGHRMDEQYF. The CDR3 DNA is TGTGCCAGCAGCTTGTCCGGTCCGGGACATAGGATGGACGAGCAGTACTTC.

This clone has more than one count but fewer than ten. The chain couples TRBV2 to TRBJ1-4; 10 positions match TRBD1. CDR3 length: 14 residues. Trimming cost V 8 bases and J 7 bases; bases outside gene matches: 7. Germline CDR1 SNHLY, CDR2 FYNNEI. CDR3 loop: CASSNRDRGEKLFF. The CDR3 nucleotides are TGTGCCAGCTCGAATCGGGACAGGGGTGAAAAACTGTTTTTT.

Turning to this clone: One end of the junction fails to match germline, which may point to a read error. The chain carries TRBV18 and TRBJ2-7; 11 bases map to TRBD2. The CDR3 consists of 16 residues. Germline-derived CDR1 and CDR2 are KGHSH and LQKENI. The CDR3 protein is CAGSPAGTSGLQEQYF. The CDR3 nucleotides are TGTGCCGGCTCACCGGCCGGGACTAGCGGATTACAGGAGCAGTACTTC.

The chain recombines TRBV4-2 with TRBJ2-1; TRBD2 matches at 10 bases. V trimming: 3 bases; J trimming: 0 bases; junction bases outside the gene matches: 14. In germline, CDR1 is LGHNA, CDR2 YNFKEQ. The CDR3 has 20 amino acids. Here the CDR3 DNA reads TGTGCCAGCAGCCAGACCCCGGGACTAGCGCCCTCGAGCTCCTACAATGAGCAGTTCTTC. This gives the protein CASSQTPGLAPSSSYNEQFF.

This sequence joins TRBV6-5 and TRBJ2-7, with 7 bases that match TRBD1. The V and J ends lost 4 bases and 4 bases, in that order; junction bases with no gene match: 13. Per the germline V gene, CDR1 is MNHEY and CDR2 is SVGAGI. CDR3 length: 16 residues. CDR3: CASSFSSGTAGYEQYF. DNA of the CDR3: TGTGCCAGCAGTTTTAGCTCCGGGACAGCAGGATACGAGCAGTACTTC.

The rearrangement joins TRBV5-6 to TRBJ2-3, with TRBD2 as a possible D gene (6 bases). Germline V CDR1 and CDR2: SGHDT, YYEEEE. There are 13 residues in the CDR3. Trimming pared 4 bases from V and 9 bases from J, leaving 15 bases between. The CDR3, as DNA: TGTGCCAGCAGCCCGCGGGACTTAGGGACGCAGTATTTT. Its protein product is CASSPRDLGTQYF.

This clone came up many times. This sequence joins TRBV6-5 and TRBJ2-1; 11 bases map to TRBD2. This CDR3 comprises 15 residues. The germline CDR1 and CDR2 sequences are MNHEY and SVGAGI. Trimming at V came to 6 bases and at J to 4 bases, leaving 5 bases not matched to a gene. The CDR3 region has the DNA TGTGCCAGCAGCATAGCGGGAGGGGATTACAATGAGCAGTTCTTC. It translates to CASSIAGGDYNEQFF.

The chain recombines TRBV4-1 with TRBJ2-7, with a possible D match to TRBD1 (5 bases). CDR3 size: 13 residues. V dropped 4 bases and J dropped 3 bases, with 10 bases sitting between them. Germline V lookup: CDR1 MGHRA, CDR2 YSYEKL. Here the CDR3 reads CASSPQDSYEQYF. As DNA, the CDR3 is TGCGCCAGCAGCCCGCAAGACAGCTACGAGCAGTACTTC.

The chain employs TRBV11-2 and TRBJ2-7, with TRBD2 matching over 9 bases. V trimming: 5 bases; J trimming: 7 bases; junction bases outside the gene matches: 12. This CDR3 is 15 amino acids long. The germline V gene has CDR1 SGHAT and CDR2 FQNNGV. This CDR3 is CASSRLRGGRGEQYF. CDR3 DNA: TGTGCCAGCAGCCGCCTTAGGGGCGGGAGGGGAGAGCAGTACTTC.

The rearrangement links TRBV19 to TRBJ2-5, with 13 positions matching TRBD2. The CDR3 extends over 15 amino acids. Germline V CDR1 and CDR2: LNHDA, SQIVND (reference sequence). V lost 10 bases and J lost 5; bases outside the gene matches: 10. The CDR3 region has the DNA TGTGCCACCGGACTAGCGGGAGTTTTAGGGGAGACCCAGTACTTC. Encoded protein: CATGLAGVLGETQYF.